This TCR beta chain was sequenced in a study of blood T cell repertoires in COVID-19 (dated by TCRdb to between 2020 and 2021). In the study overall: Samples from collaborators originated in the United States, Italy and Spain and spanned both the acute and convalescent phases of COVID-19. Samples came from the ongoing ImmuneRACE study (first 160 participants) plus 1,254 subjects from 6 global collaborators. Sample metadata almost always included a de-identified subject ID, COVID-19 status, age in years and sex. The material from the prospective study consisted of cDNA or gDNA derived from T cells, B-cell-depleted T cells, or PBMCs. The repertoires were made available in a free public database intended to serve as a resource for research on the immune response to SARS-CoV-2. The dataset comprised deeply sampled blood TCRbeta repertoires from subjects exposed to, actively infected with, or recovered from COVID-19. Where HLA class I and class II types were available, the types were taken from metadata supplied by the sample provider, not from assay-based typing.

To note about this clone: It lacks a known antigen. No much larger clone exists at a distance of one base, and base qualities are not known.

One collaborating source in Seattle enrolled patients during active infection and followed them longitudinally through the course of disease. Each collaborating institution followed its own protocols to collect whole blood in K2EDTA tubes. Collaborator samples were shipped for TCRbeta analysis as frozen whole blood, isolated PBMCs, or DNA extracted from either sample type. TCRbeta CDR3 regions were amplified from genomic DNA by means of the immunoSEQ Assay, a bias-controlled multiplex PCR. In the authors' own workflow: The number of nucleated cells in each sample was estimated by amplification of reference gene primers within the assay. To quantify the absolute abundance of each unique TCRbeta CDR3 rearrangement, sequence reads were collapsed and filtered. For each sample, productive Simpson clonality was calculated as the square root of Simpson's diversity index across productive rearrangements. What TCRdb holds here is the immuneACCESS table cut down to in-frame rearrangements. Part of the clones is not present; checked against another copy, under half of the missing clones reflect an unresolved V gene, and the others are unexplained. That table furnishes V, J and clone size, whereas the DNA furnished D and trimming. A total of a few hundred thousand clones appear in this sample, around 87% of them only once. In total, the top ten clones hold under 11% of the sample.

What the study reported, not specific to this receptor: The quantity of clinical and demographic metadata differed by source and by participant and was supplied without curation.

Sequenced material: peripheral blood. The clonotype was recovered from a woman between 25 and 40 years old with COVID-19, enrolled during active disease.

The CDR3 sequence is CASSPMGQGAYNEQFF. The sequenced DNA: TGTGCCAGCAGCCCTATGGGACAGGGGGCCTACAATGAGCAGTTCTTC. The V gene is TRBV13 and the J gene is TRBJ2-1; 11 middle bases align to TRBD1. V is pruned by 5 bases and J by 2 bases, leaving 5 bases of the junction without a gene match. The CDR3 goes from the cysteine to the phenylalanine over 16 residues. Solely the CDR3 DNA is kept, with 48 bases framed from the first base. Taken from the germline V gene (reference sequence), the CDR1 and CDR2 loops are PRHDT and FYEKMQ.